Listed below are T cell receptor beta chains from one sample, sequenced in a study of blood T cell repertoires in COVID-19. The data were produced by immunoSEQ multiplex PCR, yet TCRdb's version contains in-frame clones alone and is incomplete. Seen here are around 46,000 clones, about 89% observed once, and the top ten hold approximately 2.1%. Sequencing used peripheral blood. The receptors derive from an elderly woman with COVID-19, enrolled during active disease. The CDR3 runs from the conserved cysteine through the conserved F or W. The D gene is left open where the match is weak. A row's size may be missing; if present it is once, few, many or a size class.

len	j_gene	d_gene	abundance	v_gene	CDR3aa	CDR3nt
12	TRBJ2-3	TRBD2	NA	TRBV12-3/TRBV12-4	CASRGLAGGQYF	TGTGCCAGCAGGGGACTAGCGGGGGGACAGTATTTT
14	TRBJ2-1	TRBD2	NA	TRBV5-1	CASTRASGTNEQFF	TGCGCCAGCACCCGGGCTAGCGGAACTAATGAGCAGTTCTTC
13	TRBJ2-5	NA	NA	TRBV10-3	CAISPRDGETQYF	TGTGCCATCAGCCCCAGGGATGGGGAGACCCAGTACTTC
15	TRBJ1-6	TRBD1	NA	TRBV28	CASRRPGQGTSPLHF	TGTGCCAGCAGGCGCCCGGGACAGGGGACTTCACCCCTCCACTTT
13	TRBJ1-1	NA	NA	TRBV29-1	CSVVEGRDTEAFF	TGCAGCGTTGTAGAGGGGAGGGACACTGAAGCTTTCTTT
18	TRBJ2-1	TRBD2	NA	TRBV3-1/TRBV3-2	CASSRGTSGRNSYNEQFF	TGTGCCAGCAGCCGAGGGACTAGCGGGAGGAACTCCTACAATGAGCAGTTCTTC
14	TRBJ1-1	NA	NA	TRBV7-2	CASSLGNRVTEAFF	TGTGCCAGCAGCTTAGGAAACAGGGTTACTGAAGCTTTCTTT
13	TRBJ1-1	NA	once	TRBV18	CASSRELGTEAFF	TGTGCCAGCTCAAGGGAGTTGGGCACTGAAGCTTTCTTT
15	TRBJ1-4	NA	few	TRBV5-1	CASSLSWGEREKLFF	TGCGCCAGCAGCTTGAGCTGGGGGGAGAGGGAAAAACTGTTTTTT
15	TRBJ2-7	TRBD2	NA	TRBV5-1	CASSLGGLAAHEQYF	TGCGCCAGCAGCTTAGGAGGACTAGCGGCTCACGAGCAGTACTTC
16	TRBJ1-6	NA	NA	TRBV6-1	CASSESGSYSNSPLHF	TGTGCCAGCAGTGAATCAGGGTCCTACAGTAATTCACCCCTCCACTTT
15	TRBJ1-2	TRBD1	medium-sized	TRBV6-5	CASRVYDRAIYGYTF	TGTGCCAGCAGGGTTTATGACAGGGCGATCTATGGCTACACCTTC
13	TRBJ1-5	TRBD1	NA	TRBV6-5	CASSTGVWQPQHF	TGTGCCAGCAGTACAGGGGTGTGGCAGCCCCAGCATTTT
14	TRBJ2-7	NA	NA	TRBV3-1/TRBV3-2	CASSRDRGIYEQYF	TGTGCCAGCAGCCGAGACCGGGGTATTTACGAGCAGTACTTC
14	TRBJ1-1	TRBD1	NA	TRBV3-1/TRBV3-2	CASSRSQGAAEAFF	TGTGCCAGCAGCCGCTCTCAGGGGGCGGCTGAAGCTTTCTTT
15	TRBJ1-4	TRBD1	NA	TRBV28	CASSMDRGRKEKLFF	TGTGCCAGCAGTATGGACAGGGGGCGGAAGGAAAAACTGTTTTTT
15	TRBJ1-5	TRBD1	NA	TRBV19	CASSRGTGGSQPQHF	TGTGCCAGTAGCCGGGGGACAGGGGGATCTCAGCCCCAGCATTTT
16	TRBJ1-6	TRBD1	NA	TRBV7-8	CASSSPGGSYNSPLHF	TGTGCCAGCAGCTCCCCAGGGGGCTCCTATAATTCACCCCTCCACTTT